Below, 27 T cell receptor beta chains from the same sample are listed, as sequenced in a study of cytotoxic CD8 clonotypes in ibrutinib-treated CLL. Data came from immunoSEQ multiplex PCR; TCRdb stores just in-frame clones and leaves some out. The table lists about 180,000 clones, about four fifths of them singletons. Here the sequenced sample was PBMCs, taken after 24 months of ibrutinib treatment. The receptors stem from a human donor with chronic lymphocytic leukemia.

The rearrangement uses TRBV6-6 and TRBJ1-1; D might be TRBD1 (5 bases). The CDR3 runs to 12 residues. Trimming took 2 bases from V and 7 from J, leaving 8 bases between them. Germline V lookup: CDR1 MNHNY, CDR2 SVGAGI (reference sequence). CDR3 sequence reads: CASSYGQGEAFF. CDR3 coding DNA: TGTGCCAGCAGTTACGGGCAGGGTGAAGCTTTCTTT.

This chain uses TRBV5-1 with TRBJ1-1; the D gene is possibly TRBD1 (6 bases). The CDR3 is 14 residues long. The germline V and J ends were trimmed by 4 bases and 1 base, with 11 bases remaining between them. Germline values: CDR1 SGHRS, CDR2 YFSETQ. The CDR3 region is CASSLEGQNTEAFF. DNA of the CDR3: TGCGCCAGCAGCCTCGAGGGACAGAACACTGAAGCTTTCTTT.

The chain combines TRBV5-8 with TRBJ2-1; 10 nucleotides match TRBD1. The CDR3 has 14 amino acids. The V and J ends lost 4 bases and 8 bases, in that order; junction bases with no gene match: 6. Germline CDR1 and CDR2: SGHTS and YDEGEE. The CDR3 is CASSPGQGSHEQFF. For the CDR3, the DNA is TGTGCCAGCAGCCCGGGACAGGGGAGCCATGAGCAGTTCTTC.

The chain combines TRBV30 with TRBJ1-3; D not resolved. V lost 1 base and J lost 0, with 10 bases in between. The length of the CDR3 is 15 residues. CDR1 GTSNPN and CDR2 SVGIG come from the germline V gene (reference sequence). This CDR3 reads CAWSGGPFSGNTIYF. CDR3 nucleotides: TGTGCCTGGAGTGGAGGGCCATTCTCTGGAAACACCATATATTTT.

This clone has only one observation. The chain recombines TRBV28 with TRBJ2-2; tentative D call: TRBD2 (6 bases). This CDR3 has 14 residues. Trimming removed 6 bases from V and 4 bases from J, with 12 bases in between. Germline CDR1 reads MDHEN; CDR2 reads SYDVKM. This chain's CDR3 is CASSLGGFTGELFF. The CDR3 region has the DNA TGTGCCAGCAGCTTGGGGGGTTTCACCGGGGAGCTGTTTTTT.

This clone was counted a few times. V and J are TRBV21-1 and TRBJ1-1. TRBV21-1 is a known pseudogene. The CDR3 totals 16 residues. Here the CDR3 DNA reads TGTGCCAGCAGCCCCGGGGGGGCCGAGATGAACACTGAAGCTTTCTTT. This encodes CASSPGGAEMNTEAFF.

V and J are TRBV6-4 and TRBJ2-1; D possibly matches TRBD1 or TRBD2 (5 bases each). V was shortened by 4 bases and J by 5 bases, with 9 bases between the two germline ends. Germline CDR1 is MRHNA and CDR2 is SNTAGT. The length of the CDR3 is 13 residues. DNA of the CDR3: TGTGCCAGCAGTGTGGGGCGGGACAATGAGCAGTTCTTC. Translation: CASSVGRDNEQFF.

The chain couples TRBV5-1 to TRBJ2-7; either TRBD1 or TRBD2 may supply D (6 bases each). The V gene lost 2 bases and the J gene lost 3 bases, with 12 bases spanning the gap. The germline gives CDR1 SGHRS, CDR2 YFSETQ. CDR3 length: 14 amino acids. CDR3 DNA sequence: TGCGCCAGCAGCTTCGCGGGGACAAACTACGAGCAGTACTTC. Amino acid sequence: CASSFAGTNYEQYF.

The V call is TRBV7-9, the J call TRBJ1-5; 10 bases line up with TRBD1. Germline V gene sequence: CDR1 SEHNR, CDR2 FQNEAQ (reference sequence). V was pared by 5 bases and J by 7 bases, with 5 bases of the junction left unmatched. The CDR3 runs to 14 residues. The DNA for the CDR3 is TGTGCCAGCAGCCCGGGACAGGGGAACCAGCCCCAGCATTTT. Residues: CASSPGQGNQPQHF.

The rearrangement joins TRBV18 to TRBJ1-5; TRBD1 is a possible D gene (6 bases). The CDR3 consists of 14 residues. Between the trimmed V and J ends, which lost 6 bases and 6 bases, there was a span of 15 bases. CDR1 is KGHSH, CDR2 LQKENI, per germline. The CDR3 DNA follows: TGTGCCAGCTCCATGGAACAGGGTGGTCAGCCCCAGCATTTT. Protein: CASSMEQGGQPQHF.

The J gene is TRBJ2-1, the V gene TRBV10-3; 10 bases are a match to TRBD2. The length of the CDR3 is 15 residues. Trimming took 4 bases from V and 6 from J; bases not matched to a gene: 6. Germline V lookup: CDR1 ENHRY, CDR2 SYGVKD. In DNA, the CDR3 is TGTGCCATCAGTGTGGCTAGCGGGAGCCCCAATGAGCAGTTCTTC. Translated: CAISVASGSPNEQFF.

J is TRBJ2-7 and V is TRBV7-2; unclear D gene. Trimming took 4 bases from V and 0 from J, leaving 7 bases between them. The CDR3 has 13 residues. Germline lookup yields CDR1 SGHTA and CDR2 FQGNSA. CDR3: CASSSTYSYEQYF. CDR3 sequence (DNA): TGTGCCAGCAGCTCAACATACTCCTACGAGCAGTACTTC.

This clone was counted ten times or more. The chain has TRBV6-6 and TRBJ2-2; 7 bases fit TRBD2. Germline CDR1 and CDR2: MNHNY and SVGAGI (reference sequence). The V and J ends lost 2 bases and 4 bases, in that order; junction bases with no gene match: 7. The CDR3 loop spans 16 amino acids. This CDR3 reads CASSYAWGGATGELFF. The DNA for the CDR3 is TGTGCCAGCAGTTACGCATGGGGGGGAGCCACCGGGGAGCTGTTTTTT.

The chain has TRBV5-6 and TRBJ2-7, with TRBD1 identical over 9 bases. The ends lost 6 bases at V and 1 base at J; junction bases unmatched: 5. The germline V gene has CDR1 SGHDT and CDR2 YYEEEE. This CDR3 has 14 amino acids. CDR3 bases: TGTGCCAGCACCCCCGGGACAGGGTCCTACGAGCAGTACTTC. It translates to CASTPGTGSYEQYF.

The table lists this clone with a count of one. This sequence joins TRBV19 and TRBJ1-1; D call uncertain. Germline V gene data show CDR1 as LNHDA and CDR2 as SQIVND (reference sequence). V was clipped by 9 bases and J by 7 bases, with 18 bases between them. There are 13 residues in the CDR3. This CDR3 reads CASGPSGQVEAFF. Written as DNA, the CDR3 is TGTGCCAGCGGCCCCAGTGGCCAAGTTGAAGCTTTCTTT.

The V call is TRBV27, the J call TRBJ2-1, with no clear D. CDR1 MNHEY and CDR2 SMNVEV come from the germline V gene (reference sequence). Trimming removed 8 bases at V and 0 bases at J, with 14 bases between. The CDR3 has 15 residues. In nucleotides, the CDR3 is TGTGCCAGCCGACACTCTAAGAGCTCCTACAATGAGCAGTTCTTC. Protein: CASRHSKSSYNEQFF.

This chain links TRBV6-1 with TRBJ1-2; D gene uncertain. The germline V gene has CDR1 MNHNS and CDR2 SASEGT. V lost 3 bases, J lost 8 bases, and 7 bases lay in between. This CDR3 spans 11 amino acids. The CDR3 DNA follows: TGTGCCAGCAGTGACCGACGGGGCTACACCTTC. Translation gives CASSDRRGYTF.

This chain joins TRBV6-5 and TRBJ1-2; no reliable D call. The CDR3 length is 12 residues. Germline CDR1 reads MNHEY; CDR2 reads SVGAGI. V was clipped by 6 bases and J by 1 base, with 6 bases between them. This chain's CDR3 is CASREGNYGYTF. The CDR3 region has the DNA TGTGCCAGCAGAGAGGGTAACTATGGCTACACCTTC.

The chain uses TRBV19 and TRBJ1-1; 7 bases line up with TRBD1. Unmatched junction bases numbered 13, after V lost 0 bases and J lost 6 bases. From germline, CDR1 is LNHDA and CDR2 SQIVND (reference sequence). CDR3 size: 17 residues. In DNA form, the CDR3 reads TGTGCCAGTAGTATAGACTCCCGTAACAGGGGCGGTGCTGAAGCTTTCTTT. This gives the protein CASSIDSRNRGGAEAFF.

The J gene is TRBJ2-5, the V gene TRBV6-1; 7 nucleotides agree with TRBD2. The CDR3 is made up of 17 amino acids. J lost 3 bases, V lost 4 bases, and 14 bases had no gene match. The germline V gene encodes CDR1 MNHNS and CDR2 SASEGT. For the CDR3, the DNA is TGTGCCAGCAGTGTAAACCGGGACTACACATTGAAAGAGACCCAGTACTTC. This sequence encodes CASSVNRDYTLKETQYF.

The V call is TRBV7-3, the J call TRBJ1-5; D unresolved. Germline V gene lookup returns CDR1 SGHTA and CDR2 FQGTGA. Trimming cost V 5 bases and J 0 bases, with 17 bases left between them. The CDR3 is made up of 17 amino acids. In DNA, the CDR3 is TGTGCCAGCAGCCGAGTGTTCAACGGAAATAGCAATCAGCCCCAGCATTTT. Translation gives CASSRVFNGNSNQPQHF.

The chain is built from TRBV6-6 and TRBJ1-4; 7 positions agree with TRBD1. Germline V gives CDR1 MNHNY, CDR2 SVGAGI (reference sequence). CDR3 length: 15 residues. J was trimmed by 4 bases and V by 6 bases; bases with no gene match: 8. The CDR3 region has the DNA TGTGCCAGCAGCACCAGTGGGACAGTTAATGAAAAACTGTTTTTT. This encodes CASSTSGTVNEKLFF.

The chain combines TRBV11-3 with TRBJ1-6; no clear D gene. The ends were cut back, 1 base at V and 7 bases at J, with 8 bases in the middle. The germline gives CDR1 SGHNT, CDR2 YENEEA. CDR3 length equals 14 residues. The CDR3 spells CASSLGHPNSPLHF. For the CDR3, the DNA is TGTGCCAGCAGCTTAGGCCATCCAAATTCACCCCTCCACTTT.

V gene TRBV7-9 combines with J gene TRBJ1-6; D not certain. Germline V gene data show CDR1 as SEHNR and CDR2 as FQNEAQ (reference sequence). The CDR3 length is 15 residues. V shed 1 base and J shed 8 bases, with 12 bases lying between them. The CDR3 bases are TGTGCCAGCAGCTTAGATTCCGAAAGGTATTCACCCCTCCACTTT. It translates to CASSLDSERYSPLHF.

The rearrangement uses TRBV29-1 and TRBJ2-5, with TRBD2 matching 11 bases. Germline lookup yields CDR1 SQVTM and CDR2 ANQGSEA. The CDR3 totals 13 residues. The CDR3 is CGSGTSGQETQYF. CDR3 DNA: TGCGGTTCCGGGACTAGCGGACAAGAGACCCAGTACTTC.

The chain employs TRBV27 and TRBJ2-7; D uncertain. Trimming cost V 5 bases and J 6 bases, with 11 bases left between them. CDR1 and CDR2 from the germline V gene are MNHEY and SMNVEV (reference sequence). The CDR3 length is 12 residues. CDR3 DNA: TGTGCCAGCAGTCCACGGAGTCTCGAGCAGTACTTC. It codes for CASSPRSLEQYF.

The chain links TRBV5-1 to TRBJ1-2, with D possibly TRBD1 on 6 matching bases. Germline loops: CDR1 SGHRS, CDR2 YFSETQ. Trimming shortened V by 0 bases and J by 13 bases, and 10 bases separated the two germline ends. The CDR3 runs to 11 residues. DNA of the CDR3: TGCGCCAGCAGCTTGGAGGGGGGACTCACCTTC. It codes for CASSLEGGLTF.